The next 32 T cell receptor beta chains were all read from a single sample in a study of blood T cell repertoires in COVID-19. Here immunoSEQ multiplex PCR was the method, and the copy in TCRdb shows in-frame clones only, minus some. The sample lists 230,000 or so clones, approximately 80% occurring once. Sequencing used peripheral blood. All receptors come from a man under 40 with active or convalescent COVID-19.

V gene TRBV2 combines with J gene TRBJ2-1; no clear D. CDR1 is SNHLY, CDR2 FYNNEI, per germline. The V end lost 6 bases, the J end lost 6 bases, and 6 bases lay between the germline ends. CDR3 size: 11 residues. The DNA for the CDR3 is TGTGCCAGCAGAATACTCAATGAGCAGTTCTTC. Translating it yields CASRILNEQFF.

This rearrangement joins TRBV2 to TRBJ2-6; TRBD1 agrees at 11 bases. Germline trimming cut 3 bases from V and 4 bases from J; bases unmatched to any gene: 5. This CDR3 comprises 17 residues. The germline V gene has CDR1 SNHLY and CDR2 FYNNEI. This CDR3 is CASSDGQGAPGANVLTF. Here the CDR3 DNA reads TGTGCCAGCAGTGACGGACAGGGGGCGCCGGGGGCCAACGTCCTGACTTTC.

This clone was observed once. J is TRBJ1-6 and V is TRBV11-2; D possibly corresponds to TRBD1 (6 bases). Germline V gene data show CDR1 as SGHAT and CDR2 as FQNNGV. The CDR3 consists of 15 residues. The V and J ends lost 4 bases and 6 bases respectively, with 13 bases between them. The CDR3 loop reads CASSSWTVPNSPLHF. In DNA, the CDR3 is TGTGCCAGCAGCTCCTGGACAGTACCTAATTCACCCCTCCACTTT.

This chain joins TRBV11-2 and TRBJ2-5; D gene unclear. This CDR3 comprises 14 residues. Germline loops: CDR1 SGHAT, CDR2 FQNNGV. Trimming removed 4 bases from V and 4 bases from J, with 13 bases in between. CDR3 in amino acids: CASSSRRSLETQYF. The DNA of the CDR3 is TGTGCCAGCAGCTCCCGTCGTAGCTTAGAGACCCAGTACTTC.

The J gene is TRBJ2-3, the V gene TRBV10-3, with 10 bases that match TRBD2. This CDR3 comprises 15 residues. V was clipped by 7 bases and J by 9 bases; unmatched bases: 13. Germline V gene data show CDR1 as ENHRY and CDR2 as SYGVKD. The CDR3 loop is CAITEEASGSTTQYF. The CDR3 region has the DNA TGTGCCATCACCGAAGAGGCTAGCGGGAGCACGACGCAGTATTTT.

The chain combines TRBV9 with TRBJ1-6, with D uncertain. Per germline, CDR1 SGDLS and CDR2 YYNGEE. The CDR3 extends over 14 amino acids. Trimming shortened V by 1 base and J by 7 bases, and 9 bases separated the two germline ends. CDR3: CASSVLAGNSPLHF. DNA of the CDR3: TGTGCCAGCAGCGTACTGGCAGGAAATTCACCCCTCCACTTT.

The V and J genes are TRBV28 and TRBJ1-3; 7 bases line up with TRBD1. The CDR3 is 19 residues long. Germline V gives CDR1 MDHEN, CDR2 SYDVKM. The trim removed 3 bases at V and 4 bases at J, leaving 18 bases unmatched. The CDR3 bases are TGTGCCAGCAGTTTCTCTACCCCCGGACAGGATCAGGGGGGAAACACCATATATTTT. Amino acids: CASSFSTPGQDQGGNTIYF. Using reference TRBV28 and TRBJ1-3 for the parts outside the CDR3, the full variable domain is DVKVTQSSRYLVKRTGEKVFLECVQDMDHENMFWYRQDPGLGLRLIYFSYDVKMKEKGDIPEGYSVSREKKERFSLILESASTNQTSMYLCASSFSTPGQDQGGNTIYFGEGSWLTVV.

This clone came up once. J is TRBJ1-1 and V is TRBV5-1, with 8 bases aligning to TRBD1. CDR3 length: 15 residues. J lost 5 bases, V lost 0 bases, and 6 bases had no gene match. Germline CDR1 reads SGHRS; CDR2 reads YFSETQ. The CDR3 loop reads CASSLVAGGRTEAFF. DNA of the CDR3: TGCGCCAGCAGCTTGGTCGCAGGGGGCCGGACTGAAGCTTTCTTT.

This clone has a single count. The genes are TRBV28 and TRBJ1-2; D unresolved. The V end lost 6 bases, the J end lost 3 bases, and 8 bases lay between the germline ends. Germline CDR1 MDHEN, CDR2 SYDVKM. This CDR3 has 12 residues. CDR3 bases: TGTGCCAGCAGCGCCCCAGACTATGGCTACACCTTC. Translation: CASSAPDYGYTF.

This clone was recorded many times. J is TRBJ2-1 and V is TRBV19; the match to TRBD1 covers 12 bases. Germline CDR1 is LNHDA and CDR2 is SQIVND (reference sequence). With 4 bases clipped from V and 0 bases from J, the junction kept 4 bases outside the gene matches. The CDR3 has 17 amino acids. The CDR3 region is CASSRDRGPSSYNEQFF. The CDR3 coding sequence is TGTGCCAGTAGTAGGGACAGGGGGCCCTCCTCCTACAATGAGCAGTTCTTC.

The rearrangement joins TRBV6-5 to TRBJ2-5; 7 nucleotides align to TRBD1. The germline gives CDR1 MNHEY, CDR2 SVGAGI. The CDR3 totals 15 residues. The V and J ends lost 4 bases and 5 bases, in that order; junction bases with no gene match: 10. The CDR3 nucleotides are TGTGCCAGCAGTTTCTCCAGGGGGAATGGGGAGACCCAGTACTTC. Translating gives CASSFSRGNGETQYF.

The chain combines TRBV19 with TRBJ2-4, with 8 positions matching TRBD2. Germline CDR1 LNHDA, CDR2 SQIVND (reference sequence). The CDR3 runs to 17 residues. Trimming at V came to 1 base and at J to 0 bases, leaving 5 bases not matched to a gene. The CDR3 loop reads CASSIVGGGLAKNIQYF. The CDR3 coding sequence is TGTGCCAGTAGTATAGTAGGCGGGGGGTTAGCCAAAAACATTCAGTACTTC.

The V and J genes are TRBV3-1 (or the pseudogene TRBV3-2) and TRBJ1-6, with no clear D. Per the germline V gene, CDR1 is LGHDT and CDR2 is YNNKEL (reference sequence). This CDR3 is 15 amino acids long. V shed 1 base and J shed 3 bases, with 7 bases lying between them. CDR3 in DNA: TGTGCCAGCAGCCAAGCGGGAAACTATAATTCACCCCTCCACTTT. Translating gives CASSQAGNYNSPLHF.

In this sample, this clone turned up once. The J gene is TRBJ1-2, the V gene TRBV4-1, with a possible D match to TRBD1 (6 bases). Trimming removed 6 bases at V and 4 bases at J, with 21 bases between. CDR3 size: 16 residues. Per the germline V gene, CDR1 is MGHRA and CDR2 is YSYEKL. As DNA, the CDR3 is TGCGCCAGCAGTCTACAGATGGGGGGGCTGGGCTATGGCTACACCTTC. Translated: CASSLQMGGLGYGYTF.

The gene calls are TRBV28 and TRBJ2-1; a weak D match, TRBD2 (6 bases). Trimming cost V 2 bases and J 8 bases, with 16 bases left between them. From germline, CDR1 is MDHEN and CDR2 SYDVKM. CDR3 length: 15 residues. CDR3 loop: CASSLLGTSLHEQFF. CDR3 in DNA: TGTGCCAGCAGTTTACTGGGAACTAGCCTCCATGAGCAGTTCTTC.

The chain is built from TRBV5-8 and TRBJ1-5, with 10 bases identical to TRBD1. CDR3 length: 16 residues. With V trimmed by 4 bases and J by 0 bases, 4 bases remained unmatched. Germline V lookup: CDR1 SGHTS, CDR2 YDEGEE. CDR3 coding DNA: TGTGCCAGCAGCCGGGACAGGGGTTATAGCAATCAGCCCCAGCATTTT. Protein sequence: CASSRDRGYSNQPQHF.

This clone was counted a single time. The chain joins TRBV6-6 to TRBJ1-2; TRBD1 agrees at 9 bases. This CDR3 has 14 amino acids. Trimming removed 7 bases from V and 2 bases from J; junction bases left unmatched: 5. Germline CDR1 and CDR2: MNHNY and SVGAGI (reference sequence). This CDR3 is CASTLGQGNYGYTF. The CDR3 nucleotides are TGTGCCAGCACCCTTGGACAGGGGAACTATGGCTACACCTTC.

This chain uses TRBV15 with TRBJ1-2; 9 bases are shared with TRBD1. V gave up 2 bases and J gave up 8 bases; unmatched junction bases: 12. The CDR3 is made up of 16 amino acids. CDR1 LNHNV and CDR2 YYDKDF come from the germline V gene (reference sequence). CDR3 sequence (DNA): TGTGCCACCAGCAGATCCCGGACAGGGGATTTGGGAGGCTACACCTTC. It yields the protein CATSRSRTGDLGGYTF.

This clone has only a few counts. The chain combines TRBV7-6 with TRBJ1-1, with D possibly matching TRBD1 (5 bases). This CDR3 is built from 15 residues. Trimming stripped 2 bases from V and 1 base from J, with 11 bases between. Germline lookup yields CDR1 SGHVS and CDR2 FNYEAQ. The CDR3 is CASSLHQGANTEAFF. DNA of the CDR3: TGTGCCAGCAGCTTACATCAGGGCGCGAACACTGAAGCTTTCTTT.

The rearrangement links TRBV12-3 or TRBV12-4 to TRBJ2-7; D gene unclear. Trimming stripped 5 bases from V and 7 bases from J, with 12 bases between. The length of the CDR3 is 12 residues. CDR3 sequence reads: CASSLPPKEQYF. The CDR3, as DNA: TGTGCCAGCAGTCTACCTCCGAAAGAGCAGTACTTC.

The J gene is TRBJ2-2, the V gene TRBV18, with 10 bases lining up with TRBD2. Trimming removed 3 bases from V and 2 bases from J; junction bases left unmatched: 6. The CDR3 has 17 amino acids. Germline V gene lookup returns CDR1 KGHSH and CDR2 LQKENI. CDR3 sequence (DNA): TGTGCCAGCTCACCCCGGACTAGCGGATCTAACACCGGGGAGCTGTTTTTT. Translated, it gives CASSPRTSGSNTGELFF.

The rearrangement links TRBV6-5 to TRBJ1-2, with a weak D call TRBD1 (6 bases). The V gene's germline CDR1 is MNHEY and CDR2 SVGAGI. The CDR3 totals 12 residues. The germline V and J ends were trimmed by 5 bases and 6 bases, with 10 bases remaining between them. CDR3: CASSINRDGYTF. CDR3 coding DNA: TGTGCCAGCAGTATAAACAGGGATGGCTACACCTTC.

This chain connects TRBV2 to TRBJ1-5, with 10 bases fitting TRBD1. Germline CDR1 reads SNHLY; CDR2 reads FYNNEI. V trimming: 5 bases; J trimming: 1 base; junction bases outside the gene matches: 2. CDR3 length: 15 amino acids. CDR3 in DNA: TGTGCCAGCAGTCGGGACAGGGGAAGCAATCAGCCCCAGCATTTT. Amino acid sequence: CASSRDRGSNQPQHF.

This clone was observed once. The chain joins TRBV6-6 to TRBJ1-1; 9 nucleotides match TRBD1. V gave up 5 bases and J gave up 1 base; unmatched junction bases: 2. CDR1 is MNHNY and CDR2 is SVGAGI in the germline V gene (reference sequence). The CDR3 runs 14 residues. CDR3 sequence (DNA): TGTGCCAGCAGTACGGACAGGGGGAACACTGAAGCTTTCTTT. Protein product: CASSTDRGNTEAFF.

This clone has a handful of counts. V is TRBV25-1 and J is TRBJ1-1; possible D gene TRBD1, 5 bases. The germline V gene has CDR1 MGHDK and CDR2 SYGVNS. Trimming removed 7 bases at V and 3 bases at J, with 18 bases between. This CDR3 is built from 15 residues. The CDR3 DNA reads TGTGCCAGCACCATGGTCCCGGCGGGGGACACTGAAGCTTTCTTT. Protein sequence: CASTMVPAGDTEAFF.

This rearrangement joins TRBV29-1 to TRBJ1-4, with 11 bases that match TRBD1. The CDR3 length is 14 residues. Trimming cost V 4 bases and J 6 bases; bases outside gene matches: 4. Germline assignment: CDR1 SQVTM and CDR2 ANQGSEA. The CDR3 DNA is TGCAGCGTTGGGGACAGGGGGAATTATGAAAAACTGTTTTTT. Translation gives CSVGDRGNYEKLFF.

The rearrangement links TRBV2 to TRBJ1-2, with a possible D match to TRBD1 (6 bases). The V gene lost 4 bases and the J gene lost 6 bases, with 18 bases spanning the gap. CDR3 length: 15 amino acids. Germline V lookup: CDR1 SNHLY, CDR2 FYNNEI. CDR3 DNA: TGTGCCAGCAGTGTATCAGGGGAAGGACTGAATGGCTACACCTTC. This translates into CASSVSGEGLNGYTF.

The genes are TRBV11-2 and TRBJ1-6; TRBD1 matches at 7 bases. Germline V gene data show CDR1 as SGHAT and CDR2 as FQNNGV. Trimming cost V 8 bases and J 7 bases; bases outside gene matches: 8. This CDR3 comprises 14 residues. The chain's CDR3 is CASQTGAINSPLHF. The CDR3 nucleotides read TGTGCCAGCCAAACAGGGGCTATCAATTCACCCCTCCACTTT.

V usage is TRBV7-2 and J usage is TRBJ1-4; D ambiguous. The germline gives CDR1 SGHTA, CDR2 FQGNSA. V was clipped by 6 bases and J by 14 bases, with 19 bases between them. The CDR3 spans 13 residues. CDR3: CASSRDRQVPLFF. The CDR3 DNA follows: TGTGCCAGCAGTCGAGATCGGCAGGTCCCCCTGTTTTTT.

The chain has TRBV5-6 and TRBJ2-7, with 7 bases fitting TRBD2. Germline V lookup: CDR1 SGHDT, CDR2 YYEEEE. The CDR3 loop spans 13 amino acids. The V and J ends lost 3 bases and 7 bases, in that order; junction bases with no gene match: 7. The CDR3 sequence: CASSSGGLWEQYF. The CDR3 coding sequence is TGTGCCAGCAGCTCGGGAGGACTCTGGGAGCAGTACTTC.

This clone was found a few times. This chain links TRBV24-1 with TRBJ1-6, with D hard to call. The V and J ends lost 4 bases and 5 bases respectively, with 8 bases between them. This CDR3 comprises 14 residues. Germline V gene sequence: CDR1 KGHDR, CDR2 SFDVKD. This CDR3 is CATSENRDNSPLHF. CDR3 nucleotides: TGTGCCACCAGTGAAAACAGAGATAATTCACCCCTCCACTTT.

CDR3 sequence: CASSPGVREQYF. The CDR3 nucleotides read TGTGCCAGCAGCCCCGGGGTGCGCGAGCAGTACTTC. The chain couples TRBV3-1 (or the pseudogene TRBV3-2) to TRBJ2-7, with D tentatively TRBD2 (5 bases). Trimming stripped 4 bases from V and 6 bases from J, with 10 bases between. The CDR3 covers 12 residues. CDR1 is LGHDT, CDR2 YNNKEL, per germline (reference sequence).